This T cell receptor beta chain emerged from a study of cytomegalovirus exposure and HLA in healthy donors. Researchers ran the PCR with 60 Vbeta and 13 Jbeta primers. Method: immunoSEQ multiplex PCR; TCRdb's copy keeps in-frame clones and lacks some. The table shows 120,000 or so clones, with approximately 80% occurring only once. Germline V gene lookup returns CDR1 MGHRA and CDR2 YSYEKL. The CDR3 totals 17 residues. Unmatched junction bases numbered 4, after V lost 1 base and J lost 1 base. The TCR comes from a human donor in good health. The V gene is TRBV4-1, the J gene TRBJ1-5; 10 nucleotides agree with TRBD1. The sequenced material came from PBMCs. CDR3 sequence reads: CASSQVTGGPSNQPQHF. The CDR3 nucleotides are TGCGCCAGCAGCCAAGTGACAGGGGGCCCGAGCAATCAGCCCCAGCATTTT.